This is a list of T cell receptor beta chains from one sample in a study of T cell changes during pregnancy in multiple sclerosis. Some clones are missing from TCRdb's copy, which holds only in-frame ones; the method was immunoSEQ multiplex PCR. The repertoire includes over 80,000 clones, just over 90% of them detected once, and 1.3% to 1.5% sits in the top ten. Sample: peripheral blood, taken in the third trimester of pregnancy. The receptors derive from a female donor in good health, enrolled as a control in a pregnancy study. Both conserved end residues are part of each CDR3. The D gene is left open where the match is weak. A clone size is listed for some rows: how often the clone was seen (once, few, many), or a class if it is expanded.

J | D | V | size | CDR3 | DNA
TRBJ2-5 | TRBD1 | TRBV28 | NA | CASSGQGPETQYF | TGTGCCAGCAGTGGACAGGGGCCAGAGACCCAGTACTTC
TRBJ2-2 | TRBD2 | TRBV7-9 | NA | CASSPKGLAGGHTGELFF | TGTGCCAGCAGCCCCAAGGGACTAGCGGGAGGACACACCGGGGAGCTGTTTTTT
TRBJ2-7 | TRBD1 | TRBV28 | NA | CASSSPGQGDEQYF | TGTGCCAGCAGTTCCCCGGGACAGGGGGACGAGCAGTACTTC
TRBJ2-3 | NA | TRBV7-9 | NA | CASSLERTTDTQYF | TGTGCCAGCAGCTTAGAGCGGACCACAGATACGCAGTATTTT
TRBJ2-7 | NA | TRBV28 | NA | CASSPPGQPYEQYF | TGTGCCAGCAGTCCCCCGGGACAACCCTACGAGCAGTACTTC
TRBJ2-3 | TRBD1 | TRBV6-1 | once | CASSSGQGADTQYF | TGTGCCAGCAGCTCTGGACAGGGGGCAGATACGCAGTATTTT
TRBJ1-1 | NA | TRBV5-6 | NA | CASSPDGGRANTEAFF | TGTGCCAGCAGCCCTGATGGAGGGCGGGCGAACACTGAAGCTTTCTTT
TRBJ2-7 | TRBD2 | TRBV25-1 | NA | CASSESRSGSNSYEQYF | TGTGCCAGCAGTGAATCCCGTAGCGGGAGCAATTCCTACGAGCAGTACTTC
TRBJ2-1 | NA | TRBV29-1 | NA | CSVEPRPGGSNEQFF | TGCAGCGTTGAACCCCGACCGGGTGGTTCGAATGAGCAGTTCTTC
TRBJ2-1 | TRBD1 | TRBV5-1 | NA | CASSRTGTGSYNEQFF | TGCGCCAGCAGTCGAACCGGGACAGGCTCCTACAATGAGCAGTTCTTC
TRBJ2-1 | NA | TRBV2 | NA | CASSEYARVRNEQFF | TGTGCCAGCAGTGAATATGCGAGGGTTAGGAATGAGCAGTTCTTC
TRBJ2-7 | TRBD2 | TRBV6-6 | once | CASGASGAWEQYF | TGTGCCAGCGGGGCTAGCGGGGCCTGGGAGCAGTACTTC
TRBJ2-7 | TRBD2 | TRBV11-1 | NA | CASSPGTSGSLPYEQYF | TGTGCCAGCAGCCCTGGGACTAGCGGGAGTTTACCCTACGAGCAGTACTTC
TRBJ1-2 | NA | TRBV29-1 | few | CSVADTRPYGYTF | TGCAGCGTCGCCGATACGCGCCCCTATGGCTACACCTTC